This T cell receptor (beta chain) was found in a study of blood T cell repertoires in COVID-19. For the study at large: COVID-19 samples from acute and convalescent phases originated in the United States, Italy and Spain. The cDNA or gDNA used as material had been derived from T cells, B-cell-depleted T cells, or PBMCs.

Germline lookup yields CDR1 LNHDA and CDR2 SQIVND (reference sequence). This CDR3 comprises 17 residues. The germline V and J ends were trimmed by 4 bases and 0 bases, with 16 bases remaining between them. The method was immunoSEQ multiplex PCR; TCRdb's version includes in-frame clones alone and lacks a portion of them. The sample lists around 230,000 clones, approximately 88% occurring once. Participants were aged about 18 to 100 years from around 24 US areas. Membership in each cohort depended on participant-reported clinical history. This chain uses TRBV19 with TRBJ1-5; a possible D gene is TRBD1 (5 bases). The sequence was obtained from a man aged 18 to 30 with acute COVID-19. Sequenced: PBMCs or T cells enriched from blood (not recorded which). DNA for the CDR3: TGTGCCAGTAGTAATCTGGACACGGGCGGTAGCAATCAGCCCCAGCATTTT. Translated: CASSNLDTGGSNQPQHF.